A single sample gave rise to the 30 T cell receptor beta chains below, sequenced in a study of blood T cell repertoires in COVID-19. Profiling relied on immunoSEQ multiplex PCR, and the TCRdb table lists in-frame clones only, not all of them. The data hold roughly 230,000 clones, with about 80% observed a single time. Sequenced sample: PBMCs or T cells enriched from blood (not recorded which). The receptors originated from a man aged 45 to 65 who had recovered from COVID-19.

This chain uses TRBV7-3 with TRBJ1-3, with D tentatively TRBD1 (5 bases). Germline assignment: CDR1 SGHTA and CDR2 FQGTGA. The CDR3 sequence is 13 residues long. V lost 3 bases and J 4 bases, leaving 7 bases between the germline ends. The CDR3 region has the DNA TGTGCCAGCAGCTTGGACATAGGAAACACCATATATTTT. Protein sequence: CASSLDIGNTIYF.

The chain couples TRBV6-5 to TRBJ2-5; D remains unclear. V was cut by 2 bases and J by 1 base, with 5 bases left in between. In germline, CDR1 is MNHEY, CDR2 SVGAGI. This CDR3 comprises 13 residues. The CDR3 here is CASSYELQETQYF. CDR3 nucleotide sequence: TGTGCCAGCAGTTACGAACTCCAAGAGACCCAGTACTTC.

J is TRBJ1-2 and V is TRBV4-3, with 7 bases matching TRBD1. The V segment lost 1 base and the J segment 10 bases; nucleotides outside the gene matches: 12. The CDR3 is 15 amino acids. Germline V gene sequence: CDR1 LGHNA, CDR2 YSLEER. The DNA for the CDR3 is TGCGCCAGCAGCCAAGGTAGTACGACAGGGTTTGACTACACCTTC. This codes for CASSQGSTTGFDYTF.

The chain couples TRBV18 to TRBJ2-7, with 8 bases identical to TRBD2. The V and J ends lost 2 bases and 7 bases, in that order; junction bases with no gene match: 10. Germline lookup yields CDR1 KGHSH and CDR2 LQKENI. This CDR3 contains 15 residues. CDR3 DNA: TGTGCCAGCTCACCAGTGGCGGGAGGTACGTCAGAGCAGTACTTC. The encoded protein is CASSPVAGGTSEQYF.

The rearrangement joins TRBV12-2 to TRBJ1-5; the table's D gene call, TRBD1, was not cross checked with the DNA. TRBV12-2 is a known pseudogene. This CDR3 spans 16 amino acids. The CDR3 DNA reads as TGTGCAAGTCGCTTGAAACAGGGGCGAAGGAATCAGCCCCAGCATTTT. Translating gives CASRLKQGRRNQPQHF.

This rearrangement joins TRBV9 to TRBJ1-4; maybe TRBD1 (5 bases). In germline, CDR1 is SGDLS, CDR2 YYNGEE. Trimming removed 3 bases from V and 8 bases from J, with 14 bases in between. The CDR3 length is 14 residues. The CDR3 nucleotides read TGTGCCAGCAGCGCAGGTTGGGGCAACGAAAAACTGTTTTTT. As protein: CASSAGWGNEKLFF.

V and J are TRBV19 and TRBJ1-2; D unclear. With 5 bases removed from V and 2 bases from J, the gap between germline ends came to 12 bases. The CDR3 spans 14 residues. CDR1 LNHDA and CDR2 SQIVND come from the germline V gene (reference sequence). CDR3 amino acids: CASSRQVENYGYTF. The CDR3 DNA sequence: TGTGCCAGTAGTCGACAAGTCGAAAACTATGGCTACACCTTC.

The chain links TRBV5-1 to TRBJ1-2, with a possible D match to TRBD1 (6 bases). Trimming removed 3 bases at V and 8 bases at J, with 20 bases between. CDR3 size: 15 residues. From germline, CDR1 is SGHRS and CDR2 YFSETQ. CDR3 DNA: TGCGCCAGCAGCTGGGAGGGGGGCGCCCAGGTGGGCTACACCTTC. Its translation is CASSWEGGAQVGYTF.

The chain joins TRBV4-3 to TRBJ2-5; 8 bases are shared with TRBD1. Germline V gives CDR1 LGHNA, CDR2 YSLEER. V trimming: 0 bases; J trimming: 5 bases; junction bases outside the gene matches: 8. The CDR3 is made up of 16 amino acids. The CDR3 bases are TGCGCCAGCAGCCAAGATATCGGGACAGGTAAGGAGACCCAGTACTTC. The encoded protein is CASSQDIGTGKETQYF.

This clone was found many times. The CDR3 here is CASSTGQFNQPQHF. The CDR3, as DNA: TGTGCCAGCAGCACTGGACAGTTCAATCAGCCCCAGCATTTT. The chain carries TRBV5-5 and TRBJ1-5, with D possibly TRBD1 on 6 matching bases. The CDR3 is 14 amino acids. The germline V gene has CDR1 SGHKS and CDR2 YYEKEE (reference sequence). The V gene lost 4 bases and the J gene lost 3 bases, with 11 bases spanning the gap.

The chain has TRBV6-5 and TRBJ2-7; 7 bases map to TRBD1. Trimming removed 10 bases from V and 0 bases from J; junction bases left unmatched: 9. The CDR3 covers 14 residues. Germline V gene lookup returns CDR1 MNHEY and CDR2 SVGAGI. DNA of the CDR3: TGTGCCACCCTGGGACAGAAAAGCTCCTACGAGCAGTACTTC. Protein: CATLGQKSSYEQYF.

The rearrangement uses TRBV27 and TRBJ1-6, with 7 positions matching TRBD1. This CDR3 spans 14 amino acids. Germline V gene data show CDR1 as MNHEY and CDR2 as SMNVEV (reference sequence). The J segment lost 12 bases and the V segment lost 5 bases, leaving 10 bases of the junction unmatched. In DNA form, the CDR3 reads TGTGCCAGCAGTACTAGGGACAGCTCCAGACCCCTCCACTTT. As protein: CASSTRDSSRPLHF.

This chain connects TRBV11-2 to TRBJ1-6; D gene uncertain. This CDR3 is 15 amino acids long. The V and J ends lost 4 bases and 10 bases respectively, with 17 bases between them. Germline loops: CDR1 SGHAT, CDR2 FQNNGV. The CDR3 DNA follows: TGTGCCAGCAGCTCCCACTCTGGCCCCAGGTCACCCCTCCACTTT. This sequence encodes CASSSHSGPRSPLHF.

The chain combines TRBV7-2 with TRBJ2-3; maybe TRBD1 (6 bases). V was cut by 0 bases and J by 3 bases, with 10 bases left in between. The length of the CDR3 is 15 residues. Germline CDR1 is SGHTA and CDR2 is FQGNSA. The CDR3 sequence: CASSLASRGTDTQYF. The CDR3 bases are TGTGCCAGCAGCTTAGCGTCCAGGGGAACAGATACGCAGTATTTT. Combining the CDR3 with reference TRBV7-2 and TRBJ2-3 gives the whole variable domain GAGVSQSPSNKVTEKGKDVELRCDPISGHTALYWYRQSLGQGLEFLIYFQGNSAPDKSGLPSDRFSAERTGGSVSTLTIQRTQQEDSAVYLCASSLASRGTDTQYFGPGTRLTVL.

The CDR3 sequence is CATILGQNYGYTF. The DNA for the CDR3 is TGTGCCACAATTCTCGGACAGAACTATGGCTACACCTTC. The chain has TRBV6-5 and TRBJ1-2, with D possibly being TRBD1 (6 bases). Trimming removed 10 bases from V and 2 bases from J, with 14 bases in between. This CDR3 has 13 amino acids. CDR1 and CDR2 from the germline V gene are MNHEY and SVGAGI.

The CDR3 coding sequence is TGTGCCAGCAGTGAGAGTCTAGTGGGCGAGCAGTACTTC. Translated: CASSESLVGEQYF. The chain recombines TRBV6-4 with TRBJ2-7; D gene ambiguous. V was shortened by 3 bases and J by 6 bases, with 12 bases between the two germline ends. Germline values: CDR1 MRHNA, CDR2 SNTAGT. The CDR3 loop spans 13 amino acids.

CDR3 in DNA: TGTGCCAGCAGCCCGGGGACTAGCGGAACCACTCATTACAATGAGCAGTTCTTC. Amino acids: CASSPGTSGTTHYNEQFF. The V call is TRBV5-4, the J call TRBJ2-1; TRBD2 agrees at 11 bases. Germline CDR1 is SGHNT and CDR2 is YYREEE (reference sequence). This CDR3 region has 18 residues. V trimming: 4 bases; J trimming: 4 bases; junction bases outside the gene matches: 13. Based on the CDR3 plus reference TRBV5-4 and TRBJ2-1, the full variable domain is ETGVTQSPTHLIKTRGQQVTLRCSSQSGHNTVSWYQQALGQGPQFIFQYYREEENGRGNFPPRFSGLQFPNYSSELNVNALELDDSALYLCASSPGTSGTTHYNEQFFGPGTRLTVL.

This clone was found a few times. The V gene is TRBV10-3, the J gene TRBJ1-1; D might be TRBD1 (5 bases). V was pared by 0 bases and J by 1 base, with 9 bases between. Per germline, CDR1 ENHRY and CDR2 SYGVKD. The CDR3 is 15 amino acids. This CDR3 reads CAISESRTTNTEAFF. Here the CDR3 DNA reads TGTGCCATCAGTGAGTCTAGGACAACGAACACTGAAGCTTTCTTT.

This clone occurred a few times. The chain links TRBV5-5 to TRBJ1-6; 8 bases match TRBD1. The CDR3 extends over 15 amino acids. Germline V lookup: CDR1 SGHKS, CDR2 YYEKEE (reference sequence). After removal of 2 bases from V and 8 bases from J, the junction contained 6 bases not matched to a gene. CDR3 coding DNA: TGTGCCAGCAGCTTCGGCCAGGGGGCGGATTCACCCCTCCACTTT. Encoded protein: CASSFGQGADSPLHF.

The chain couples TRBV11-2 to TRBJ2-3; D possibly corresponds to TRBD2 (5 bases). Trimming shortened V by 4 bases and J by 2 bases, and 16 bases separated the two germline ends. The CDR3 runs to 16 residues. Germline V lookup: CDR1 SGHAT, CDR2 FQNNGV. CDR3 region: CASSSVSGVLTDTQYF. CDR3 nucleotides: TGTGCCAGCAGCTCAGTTTCCGGGGTCCTCACAGATACGCAGTATTTT.

CDR3: CASSHRQGNEKLFF. CDR3 coding DNA: TGCGCCAGCAGCCATAGACAGGGGAATGAAAAACTGTTTTTT. The rearrangement joins TRBV5-1 to TRBJ1-4; 8 bases fit TRBD1. V lost 4 bases and J lost 5; bases outside the gene matches: 4. Germline V CDR1 and CDR2: SGHRS, YFSETQ. This CDR3 region has 14 residues.

With respect to this clone: The DNA is omitted, as the CDR3 cannot be located on it reliably, and the CDR3 follows TCRdb's listing. V and J are TRBV21-1 and TRBJ1-2; TRBD1, as called in the table, went unchecked against the DNA. TRBV21-1 is a listed pseudogene. The CDR3 length equals 17 residues, ends included. The CDR3 spells CASSKWGQGIRNYGYTF.

This rearrangement joins TRBV15 to TRBJ1-2; TRBD1 matches at 7 bases. CDR3 length: 16 residues. After removal of 4 bases from V and 3 bases from J, the junction contained 11 bases not matched to a gene. Per germline, CDR1 LNHNV and CDR2 YYDKDF (reference sequence). DNA for the CDR3: TGTGCCACCAGCACGTGGGTGAGGGGGCATCACTATGGCTACACCTTC. Translating gives CATSTWVRGHHYGYTF.

This clone has just one count. V and J are TRBV4-3 and TRBJ1-1; perhaps TRBD1 as D (6 bases). The CDR3 extends over 13 amino acids. Trimming took 3 bases from V and 5 from J, leaving 10 bases between them. Per the germline V gene, CDR1 is LGHNA and CDR2 is YSLEER. Written as DNA, the CDR3 is TGCGCCAGCAGCCAGGGGGCAGGGACTGAAGCTTTCTTT. Translation gives CASSQGAGTEAFF.

The chain is built from TRBV5-1 and TRBJ2-1; perhaps TRBD1 as D (6 bases). Germline V gene sequence: CDR1 SGHRS, CDR2 YFSETQ. V was clipped by 5 bases and J by 16 bases, with 19 bases between them. This CDR3 region has 12 residues. The CDR3 DNA reads as TGCGCCAGCAGAGAGACGGACAGAGGGTCCTTCTTC. Encoded protein: CASRETDRGSFF.

This chain joins TRBV6-6 and TRBJ2-1; TRBD2 matches 11 bases. The CDR3 runs 16 residues. Germline loops: CDR1 MNHNY, CDR2 SVGAGI (reference sequence). V gave up 6 bases and J gave up 6 bases; unmatched junction bases: 10. In DNA form, the CDR3 reads TGTGCCAGCAGACCACTCCTAGCGGGAGGAGGCAATGAGCAGTTCTTC. This encodes CASRPLLAGGGNEQFF.

The rearrangement links TRBV2 to TRBJ1-3; 9 bases map to TRBD1. Germline CDR1 is SNHLY and CDR2 is FYNNEI. V lost 7 bases and J lost 4; bases outside the gene matches: 8. The CDR3 extends over 15 amino acids. The CDR3: CASNPGTGRGNTIYF. CDR3 nucleotide sequence: TGTGCCAGCAATCCCGGGACAGGGAGAGGAAACACCATATATTTT.

This chain connects TRBV7-9 to TRBJ1-3, with D possibly TRBD1 on 6 matching bases. Trimming took off 1 base at V and 3 bases at J, with 7 bases between the two ends. The CDR3 is made up of 14 amino acids. CDR1 and CDR2 from the germline V gene are SEHNR and FQNEAQ (reference sequence). CDR3 coding DNA: TGTGCCAGCAGCTTAGGGGGGCTTGGAAACACCATATATTTT. Its protein product is CASSLGGLGNTIYF.

On this clone: Other nucleotide sequences from this sample produce the same CDR3. The gene calls are TRBV4-3 and TRBJ1-3; D uncertain. CDR1 is LGHNA, CDR2 YSLEER, per germline. This CDR3 is 13 amino acids long. Trimming pared 3 bases from V and 1 base from J, leaving 4 bases between. The CDR3 protein is CASSQASGNTIYF. In nucleotides, the CDR3 is TGCGCCAGCAGCCAGGCTTCTGGAAACACCATATATTTT.

The chain combines TRBV28 with TRBJ1-2; D may be TRBD1 (6 bases). From germline, CDR1 is MDHEN and CDR2 SYDVKM. V was clipped by 8 bases and J by 8 bases, with 15 bases between them. This CDR3 contains 12 residues. The CDR3 DNA sequence: TGTGCCAGCTTGGGGGCAATAATCGGCTACACCTTC. The encoded protein is CASLGAIIGYTF.